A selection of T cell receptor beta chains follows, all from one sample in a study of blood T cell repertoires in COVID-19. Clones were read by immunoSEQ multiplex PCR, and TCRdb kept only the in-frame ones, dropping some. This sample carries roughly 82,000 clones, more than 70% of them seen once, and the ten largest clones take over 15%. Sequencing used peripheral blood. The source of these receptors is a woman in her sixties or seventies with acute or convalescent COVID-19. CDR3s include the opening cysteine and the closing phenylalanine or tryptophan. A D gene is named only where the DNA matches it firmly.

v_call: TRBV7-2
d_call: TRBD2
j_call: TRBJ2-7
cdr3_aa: CASSLGLAGGSSYEQYF

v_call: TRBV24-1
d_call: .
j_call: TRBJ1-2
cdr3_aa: CATIRAGAIAGYTF

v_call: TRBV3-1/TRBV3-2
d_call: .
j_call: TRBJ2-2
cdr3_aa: CASTYWGQNTGELFF

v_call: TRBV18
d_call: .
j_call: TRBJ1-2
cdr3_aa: CASSPPFTNYGYTF

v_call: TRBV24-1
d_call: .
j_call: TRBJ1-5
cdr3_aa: CATSDPAGGNQPQHF

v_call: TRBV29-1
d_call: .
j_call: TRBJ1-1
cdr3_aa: CSVEEMVTFF

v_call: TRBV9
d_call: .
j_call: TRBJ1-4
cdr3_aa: CASSVEERTEFNEKLFF

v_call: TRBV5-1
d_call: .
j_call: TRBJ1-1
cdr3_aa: CASSLSGRNTEAFF

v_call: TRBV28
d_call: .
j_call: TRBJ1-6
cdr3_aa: CASSSRWDSPLHF

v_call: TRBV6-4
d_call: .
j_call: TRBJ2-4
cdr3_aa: CASSDVFGGLAKNIQYF

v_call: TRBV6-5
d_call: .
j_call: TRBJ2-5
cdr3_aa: CASSFRTALSVTQYF

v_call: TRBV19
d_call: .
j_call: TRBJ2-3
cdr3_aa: CASSMAGVDTQYF

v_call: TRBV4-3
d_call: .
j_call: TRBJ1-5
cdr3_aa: CASSQGGGPGQPQHF

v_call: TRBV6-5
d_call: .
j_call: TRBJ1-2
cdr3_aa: CASSLRAANYGYTF

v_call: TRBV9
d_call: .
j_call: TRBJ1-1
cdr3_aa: CASSVILGSEAFF

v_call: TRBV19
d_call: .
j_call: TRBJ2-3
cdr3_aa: CASSIQGGGDTQYF

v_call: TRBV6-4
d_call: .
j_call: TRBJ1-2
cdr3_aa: CASSDGRKGYTF

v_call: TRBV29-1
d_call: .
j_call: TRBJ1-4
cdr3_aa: CSVALGASNEKLFF

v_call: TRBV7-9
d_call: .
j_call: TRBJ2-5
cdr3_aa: CASRPTGETQYF

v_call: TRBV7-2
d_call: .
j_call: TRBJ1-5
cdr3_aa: CASTGGPYSNQPQHF

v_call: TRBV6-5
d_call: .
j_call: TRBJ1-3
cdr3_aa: CASTGSGNTIYF

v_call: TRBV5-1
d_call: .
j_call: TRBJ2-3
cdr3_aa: CASSLGASSGTDTQYF

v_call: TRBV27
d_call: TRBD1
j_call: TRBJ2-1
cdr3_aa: CASSQGDRGRGNEQFF

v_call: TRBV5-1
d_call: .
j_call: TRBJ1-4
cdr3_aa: CASSLAGGTNEKLFF

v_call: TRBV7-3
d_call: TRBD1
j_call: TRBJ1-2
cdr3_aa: CASSLNPGGVNYGYTF

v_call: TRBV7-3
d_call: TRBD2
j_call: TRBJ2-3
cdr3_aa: CASSLGLAADTQYF

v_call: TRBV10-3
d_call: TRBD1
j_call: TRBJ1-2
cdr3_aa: CAISRGLNYGYTF

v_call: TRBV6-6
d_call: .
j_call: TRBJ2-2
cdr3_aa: CASRGLPTGELFF

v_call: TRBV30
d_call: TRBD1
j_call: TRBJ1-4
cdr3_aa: CAGGTGGSGEKLFF

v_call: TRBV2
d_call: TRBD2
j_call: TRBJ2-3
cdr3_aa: CASSEIAGGRTDTQYF

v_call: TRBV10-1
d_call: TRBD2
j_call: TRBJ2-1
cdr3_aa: CASSDPSGSINNEQFF

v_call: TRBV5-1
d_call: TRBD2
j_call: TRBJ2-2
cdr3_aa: CASKGTTNTGELFF

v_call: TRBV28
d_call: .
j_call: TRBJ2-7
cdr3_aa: CASTAIRGEQYF

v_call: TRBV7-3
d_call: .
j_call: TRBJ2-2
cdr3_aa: CASSLLGRYTGELFF

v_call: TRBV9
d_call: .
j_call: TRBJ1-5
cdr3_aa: CASSVDSGNQPQHF

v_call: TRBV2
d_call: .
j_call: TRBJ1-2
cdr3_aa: CASSPTAGLNYGYTF

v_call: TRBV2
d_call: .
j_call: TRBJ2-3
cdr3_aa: CASSLTAGADSTDTQYF

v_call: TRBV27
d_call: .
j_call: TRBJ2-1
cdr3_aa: CASPFTPSKQREQFF

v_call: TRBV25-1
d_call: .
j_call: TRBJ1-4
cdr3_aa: CASSEEWGEKLFF

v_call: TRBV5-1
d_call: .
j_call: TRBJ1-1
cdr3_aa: CASSLVTPGLNTEAFF

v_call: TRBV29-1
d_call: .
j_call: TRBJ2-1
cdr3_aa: CSVDNMGHAKYFF

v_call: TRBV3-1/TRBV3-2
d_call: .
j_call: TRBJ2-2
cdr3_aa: CASKTPTGELFF

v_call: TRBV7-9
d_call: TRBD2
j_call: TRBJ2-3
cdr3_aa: CASSRTLAVDTQYF

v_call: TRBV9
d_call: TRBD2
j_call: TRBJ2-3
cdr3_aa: CASRARGSTDTQYF

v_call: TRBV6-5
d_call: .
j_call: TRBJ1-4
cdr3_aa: CASSYGSRAGNEKLFF

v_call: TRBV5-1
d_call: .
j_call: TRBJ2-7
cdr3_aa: CASSSEVYSSYEQYF

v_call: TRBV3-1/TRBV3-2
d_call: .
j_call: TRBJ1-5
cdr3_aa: CASSQDEANQPQHF

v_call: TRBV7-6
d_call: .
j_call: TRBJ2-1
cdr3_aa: CASSLGGVRQFF

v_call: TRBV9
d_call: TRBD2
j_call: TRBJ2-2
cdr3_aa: CASSVASGRAGELFF

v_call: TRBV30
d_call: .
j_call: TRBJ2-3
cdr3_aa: CAWSFSWGETDTQYF

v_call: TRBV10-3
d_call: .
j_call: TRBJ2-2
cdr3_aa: CAISRGDPNTGELFF

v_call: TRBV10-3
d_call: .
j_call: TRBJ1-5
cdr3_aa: CAISGAGAEEQPQHF

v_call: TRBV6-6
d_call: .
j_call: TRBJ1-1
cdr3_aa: CATAGSGLAEAFF

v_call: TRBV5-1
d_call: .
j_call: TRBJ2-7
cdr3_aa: CASSLEPRSAYEQYF

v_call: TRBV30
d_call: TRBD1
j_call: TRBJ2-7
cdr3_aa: CAWSVQGGSYEQYF

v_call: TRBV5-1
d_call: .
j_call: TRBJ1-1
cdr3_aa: CASGQTNTEAFF

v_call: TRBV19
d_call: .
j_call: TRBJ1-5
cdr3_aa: CASSVTGSNQPQHF

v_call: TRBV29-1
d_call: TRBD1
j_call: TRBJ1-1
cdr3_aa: CSVGTGVRDTEAFF

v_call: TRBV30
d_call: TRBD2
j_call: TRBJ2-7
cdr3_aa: CAWSVSSGGYYEQYF